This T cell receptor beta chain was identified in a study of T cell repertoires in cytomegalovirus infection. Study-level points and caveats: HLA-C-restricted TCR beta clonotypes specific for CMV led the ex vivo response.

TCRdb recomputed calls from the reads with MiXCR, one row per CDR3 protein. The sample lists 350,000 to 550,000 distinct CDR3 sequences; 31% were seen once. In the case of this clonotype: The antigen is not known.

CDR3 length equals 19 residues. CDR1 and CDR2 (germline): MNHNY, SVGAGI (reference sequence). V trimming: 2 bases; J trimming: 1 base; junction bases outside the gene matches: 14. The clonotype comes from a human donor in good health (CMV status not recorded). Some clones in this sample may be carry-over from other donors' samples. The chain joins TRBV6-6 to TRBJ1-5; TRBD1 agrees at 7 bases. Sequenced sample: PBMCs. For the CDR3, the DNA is TGTGCCAGCAGTTACGGTCTGGGGGGCAGGGGGAGAAGCAATCAGCCCCAGCATTTT. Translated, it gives CASSYGLGGRGRSNQPQHF.